The source of this TCR beta chain is a study of blood T cell repertoires in COVID-19. This clone was seen once. The authors' processing: Amplification with reference gene primers provided the estimates of nucleated cell counts. TCRdb keeps only in-frame clones here, not all; method: immunoSEQ multiplex PCR. The DNA gave D and trimming, while V, J and clone size come from that table. The sample lists under 250,000 clones; around 82% were seen once. CDR1 and CDR2 from the germline V gene are LGHDT and YNNKEL (reference sequence). CDR3 length: 12 residues. Trimming cost V 2 bases and J 5 bases, with 4 bases left between them.

This sequence joins TRBV3-1 (or the pseudogene TRBV3-2) and TRBJ1-3, with D unclear. The receptor comes from a woman between 45 and 65 years old who had been exposed to COVID-19. The material sequenced was PBMCs or T cells enriched from blood (not recorded which). CDR3 nucleotides: TGTGCCAGCAGCCAAAGCCGAAACACCATATATTTT. It yields the protein CASSQSRNTIYF.